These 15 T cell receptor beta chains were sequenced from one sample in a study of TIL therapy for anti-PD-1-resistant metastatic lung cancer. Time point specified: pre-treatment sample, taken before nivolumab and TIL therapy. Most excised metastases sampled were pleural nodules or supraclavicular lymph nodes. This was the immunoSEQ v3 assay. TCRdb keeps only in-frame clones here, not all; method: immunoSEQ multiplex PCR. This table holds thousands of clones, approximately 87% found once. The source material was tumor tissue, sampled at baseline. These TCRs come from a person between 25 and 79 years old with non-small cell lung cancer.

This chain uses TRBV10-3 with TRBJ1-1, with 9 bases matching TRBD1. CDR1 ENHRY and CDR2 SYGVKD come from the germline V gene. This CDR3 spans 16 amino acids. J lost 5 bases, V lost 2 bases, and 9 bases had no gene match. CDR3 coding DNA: TGTGCCATCAGTGAGAGGGGACAGGGTCACTCGACTGAAGCTTTCTTT. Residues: CAISERGQGHSTEAFF.

The CDR3 reads CASTREDNTDTQYF. CDR3 DNA: TGCGCCAGCACCCGGGAGGATAACACAGATACGCAGTATTTT. The chain has TRBV10-2 and TRBJ2-3; 7 bases align to TRBD2. CDR1 is WSHSY and CDR2 is SAAADI in the germline V gene. Germline trimming cut 7 bases from V and 2 bases from J; bases unmatched to any gene: 6. The CDR3 sequence is 14 residues long.

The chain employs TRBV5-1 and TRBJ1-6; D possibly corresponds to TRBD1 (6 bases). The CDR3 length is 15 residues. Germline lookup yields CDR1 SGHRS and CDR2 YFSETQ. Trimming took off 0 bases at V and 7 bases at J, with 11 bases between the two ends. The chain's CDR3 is CASSLVGRGNSPLHF. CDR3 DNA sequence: TGCGCCAGCAGCTTGGTGGGCAGGGGAAATTCACCCCTCCACTTT. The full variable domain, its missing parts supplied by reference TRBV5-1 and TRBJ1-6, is KAGVTQTPRYLIKTRGQQVTLSCSPISGHRSVSWYQQTPGQGLQFLFEYFSETQRNKGNFPGRFSGRQFSNSRSEMNVSTLELGDSALYLCASSLVGRGNSPLHFGNGTRLTVT.

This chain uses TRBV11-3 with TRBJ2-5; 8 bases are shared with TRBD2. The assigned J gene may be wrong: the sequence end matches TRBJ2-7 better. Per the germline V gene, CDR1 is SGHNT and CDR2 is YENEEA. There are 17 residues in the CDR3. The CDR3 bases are TGTGCCAGCAGCTTAGGGCTAGCGGGCCCTTTCTCCTACGAGCAGTACTTC. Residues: CASSLGLAGPFSYEQYF.

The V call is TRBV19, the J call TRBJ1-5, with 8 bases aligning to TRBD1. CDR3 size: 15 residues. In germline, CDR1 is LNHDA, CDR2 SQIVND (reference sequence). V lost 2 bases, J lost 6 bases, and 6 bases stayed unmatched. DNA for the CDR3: TGTGCCAGTAGTATAAGGCAGGGGGCGGTTCAGCCCCAGCATTTT. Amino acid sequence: CASSIRQGAVQPQHF.

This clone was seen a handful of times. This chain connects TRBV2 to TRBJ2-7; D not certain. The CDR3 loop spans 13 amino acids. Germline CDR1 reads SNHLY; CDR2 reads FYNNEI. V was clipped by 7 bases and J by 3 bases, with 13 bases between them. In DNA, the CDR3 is TGTGCCAGCACGCAGTCCGATAGCTACGAGCAGTACTTC. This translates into CASTQSDSYEQYF.

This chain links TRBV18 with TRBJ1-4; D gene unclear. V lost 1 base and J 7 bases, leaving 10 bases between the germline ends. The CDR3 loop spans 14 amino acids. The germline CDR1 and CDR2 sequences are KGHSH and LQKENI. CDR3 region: CASSPQIKVEKLFF. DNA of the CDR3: TGTGCCAGCTCACCACAGATTAAAGTTGAAAAACTGTTTTTT.

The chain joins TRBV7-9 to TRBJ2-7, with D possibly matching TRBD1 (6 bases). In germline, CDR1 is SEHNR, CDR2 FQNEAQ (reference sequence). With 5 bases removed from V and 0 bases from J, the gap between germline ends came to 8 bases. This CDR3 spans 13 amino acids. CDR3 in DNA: TGTGCCAGCAGCACGGACAGCTCCTACGAGCAGTACTTC. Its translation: CASSTDSSYEQYF.

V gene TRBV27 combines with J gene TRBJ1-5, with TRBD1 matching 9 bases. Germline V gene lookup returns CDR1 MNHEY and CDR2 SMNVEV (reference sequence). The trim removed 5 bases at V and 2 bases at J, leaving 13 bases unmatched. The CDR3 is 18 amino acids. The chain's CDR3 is CASSTGTGSLRRNQPQHF. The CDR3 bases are TGTGCCAGCAGTACCGGGACAGGGAGTTTAAGGCGCAATCAGCCCCAGCATTTT.

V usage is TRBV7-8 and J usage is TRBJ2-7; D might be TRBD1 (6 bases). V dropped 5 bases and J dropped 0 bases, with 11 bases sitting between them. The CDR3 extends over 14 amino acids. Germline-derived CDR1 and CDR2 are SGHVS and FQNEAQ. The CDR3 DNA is TGTGCCAGCAGCCCACAGGGTCTCTCCTACGAGCAGTACTTC. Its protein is CASSPQGLSYEQYF.

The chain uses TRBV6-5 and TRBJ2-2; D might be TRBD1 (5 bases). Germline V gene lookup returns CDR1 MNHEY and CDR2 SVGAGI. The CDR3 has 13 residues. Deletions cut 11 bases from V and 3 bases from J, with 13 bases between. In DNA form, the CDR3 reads TGTGCCGCGGTTAGGGGTGACACCGGGGAGCTGTTTTTT. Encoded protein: CAAVRGDTGELFF.

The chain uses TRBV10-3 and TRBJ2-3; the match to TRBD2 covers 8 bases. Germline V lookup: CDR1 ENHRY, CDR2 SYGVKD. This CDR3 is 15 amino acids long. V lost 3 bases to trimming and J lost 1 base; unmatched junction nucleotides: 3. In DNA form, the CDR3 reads TGTGCCATCAGTGACGGGAGGGTTGGCACAGATACGCAGTATTTT. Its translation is CAISDGRVGTDTQYF.

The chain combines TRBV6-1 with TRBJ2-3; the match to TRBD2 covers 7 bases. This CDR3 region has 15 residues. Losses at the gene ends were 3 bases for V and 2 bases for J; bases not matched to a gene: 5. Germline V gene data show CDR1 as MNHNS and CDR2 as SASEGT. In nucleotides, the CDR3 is TGTGCCAGCAGTGATAGGCTAGCGGCCACAGATACGCAGTATTTT. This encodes CASSDRLAATDTQYF.

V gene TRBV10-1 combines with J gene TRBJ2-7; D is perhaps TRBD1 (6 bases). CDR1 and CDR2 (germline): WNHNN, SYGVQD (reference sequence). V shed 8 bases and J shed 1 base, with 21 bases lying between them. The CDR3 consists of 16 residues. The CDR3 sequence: CASPFPPGHQSYEQYF. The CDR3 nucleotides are TGCGCCAGCCCCTTCCCACCGGGACACCAGTCCTACGAGCAGTACTTC.

The CDR3 nucleotides read TGTGCCTCGGGAGGTCCAGATGGGAAACTGTTTTTT. This encodes CASGGPDGKLFF. The rearrangement uses TRBV30 and TRBJ1-4; no clear D. The germline V gene encodes CDR1 GTSNPN and CDR2 SVGIG (reference sequence). Deletions cut 7 bases from V and 11 bases from J, with 17 bases between. This CDR3 is 12 amino acids long. The full variable domain, its missing parts supplied by reference TRBV30 and TRBJ1-4, is SQTIHQWPATLVQPVGSPLSLECTVEGTSNPNLYWYRQAAGRGLQLLFYSVGIGQISSEVPQNLSASRPQDRQFILSSKKLLLSDSGFYLCASGGPDGKLFFGSGTQLSVL.